One sample yielded the 22 T cell receptor beta chains listed below, sequenced in a study of blood T cell repertoires in COVID-19. TCRdb's table, derived via immunoSEQ multiplex PCR, lists solely in-frame clones and lacks some. The sample contains tens of thousands of clones, roughly 78% of which appear only once. Sequencing was carried out using peripheral blood. The receptors stem from a man in his sixties with active or convalescent COVID-19.

The chain links TRBV5-5 to TRBJ2-7; D might be TRBD1 (5 bases). The CDR3 covers 13 residues. Trimming removed 2 bases at V and 4 bases at J, with 10 bases between. The germline V gene encodes CDR1 SGHKS and CDR2 YYEKEE (reference sequence). This CDR3 reads CASSLGVGYEQYF. The CDR3 coding sequence is TGTGCCAGCAGCTTAGGGGTTGGGTACGAGCAGTACTTC.

J is TRBJ1-1 and V is TRBV7-2; unclear D gene. The ends were cut back, 1 base at V and 4 bases at J, with 16 bases in the middle. The CDR3 contains 16 residues. Per the germline V gene, CDR1 is SGHTA and CDR2 is FQGNSA. In DNA, the CDR3 is TGTGCCAGCAGCTTAGTTTTTGTCGTCTCGGGCACTGAAGCTTTCTTT. Its translation is CASSLVFVVSGTEAFF.

The chain has TRBV30 and TRBJ1-4, with D uncertain. V was cut by 0 bases and J by 1 base, with 6 bases left in between. This CDR3 is built from 14 residues. The germline V gene encodes CDR1 GTSNPN and CDR2 SVGIG (reference sequence). The CDR3: CAWSVQITNEKLFF. CDR3 DNA: TGTGCCTGGAGTGTACAGATAACTAATGAAAAACTGTTTTTT.

This clone has only one observation. The genes are TRBV28 and TRBJ1-2, with D possibly TRBD1 on 6 matching bases. Between the trimmed V and J ends, which lost 3 bases and 8 bases, there was a span of 10 bases. Germline lookup yields CDR1 MDHEN and CDR2 SYDVKM. There are 12 residues in the CDR3. CDR3 nucleotide sequence: TGTGCCAGCAGTTTCTCCGGACAGGGCTACACCTTC. Its translation is CASSFSGQGYTF.

The V and J genes are TRBV28 and TRBJ1-5; TRBD1 is a possible D gene (5 bases). The CDR3 runs 15 residues. Germline V gene lookup returns CDR1 MDHEN and CDR2 SYDVKM. The V end lost 10 bases, the J end lost 4 bases, and 20 bases lay between the germline ends. The CDR3 is CATRRPGGTNQPQHF. The CDR3, as DNA: TGTGCCACCAGAAGACCGGGGGGAACGAATCAGCCCCAGCATTTT.

The rearrangement links TRBV13 to TRBJ2-3; TRBD2 matches at 10 bases. V lost 0 bases to trimming and J lost 1 base; unmatched junction nucleotides: 1. Per the germline V gene, CDR1 is PRHDT and CDR2 is FYEKMQ (reference sequence). The CDR3 contains 16 residues. CDR3 DNA: TGTGCCAGCAGCTTAGGTGGACTAGCGGGCACAGATACGCAGTATTTT. Protein product: CASSLGGLAGTDTQYF.

The gene calls are TRBV27 and TRBJ2-2, with D uncertain. The CDR3 totals 15 residues. The V and J ends lost 2 bases and 4 bases respectively, with 11 bases between them. Germline values: CDR1 MNHEY, CDR2 SMNVEV (reference sequence). The CDR3 protein is CASSLLPLLTGELFF. For the CDR3, the DNA is TGTGCCAGCAGTTTACTCCCACTCCTCACCGGGGAGCTGTTTTTT.

V gene TRBV6-5 combines with J gene TRBJ2-7, with D possibly being TRBD1 (6 bases). V was shortened by 6 bases and J by 6 bases, with 15 bases between the two germline ends. The CDR3 is made up of 13 amino acids. Germline CDR1 and CDR2: MNHEY and SVGAGI. CDR3 sequence (DNA): TGTGCCAGCAGGGTAGGACAGCAAGGCGAGCAGTACTTC. It is translated as CASRVGQQGEQYF.

This sequence joins TRBV10-1 and TRBJ2-4; D not resolved. Germline CDR1 and CDR2: WNHNN and SYGVQD (reference sequence). The CDR3 loop spans 12 amino acids. Trimming took 3 bases from V and 7 from J, leaving 7 bases between them. The CDR3 DNA follows: TGCGCCAGCAGTGACTCTCCCAACATTCAGTACTTC. Its translation is CASSDSPNIQYF.

V is TRBV19 and J is TRBJ1-1, with 9 bases that match TRBD1. The J segment lost 1 base and the V segment lost 1 base, leaving 1 base of the junction unmatched. Germline V gene data show CDR1 as LNHDA and CDR2 as SQIVND (reference sequence). The CDR3 is 15 residues long. The chain's CDR3 is CASSIGTGENTEAFF. DNA of the CDR3: TGTGCCAGTAGTATAGGGACAGGGGAGAACACTGAAGCTTTCTTT.

The V and J genes are TRBV6-2 or TRBV6-3 and TRBJ1-2; the D is unclear. There are 14 residues in the CDR3. Germline CDR1 MNHEY, CDR2 SVGEGT. Trimming removed 2 bases from V and 3 bases from J, with 10 bases in between. CDR3 amino acids: CASSYDPLDYGYTF. The CDR3, as DNA: TGTGCCAGCAGTTACGACCCACTAGACTATGGCTACACCTTC.

The chain couples TRBV6-2 or TRBV6-3 to TRBJ1-1; D not certain. Germline lookup yields CDR1 MNHEY and CDR2 SVGEGT. This CDR3 has 14 amino acids. V was shortened by 5 bases and J by 4 bases, with 14 bases between the two germline ends. The CDR3 nucleotides are TGTGCCAGCAGTCGCGGGATAACCCCCACTGAAGCTTTCTTT. It is translated as CASSRGITPTEAFF.

This clone was seen repeatedly, ten times or more. The V gene is TRBV7-6, the J gene TRBJ1-2, with D hard to call. Trimming left V 5 bases short and J 0 bases short, with 13 bases between. Germline CDR1 reads SGHVS; CDR2 reads FNYEAQ. The CDR3 runs to 15 residues. CDR3 coding DNA: TGTGCCAGCAGCCCCCTCTTGGGCTCTAACTATGGCTACACCTTC. Translating it yields CASSPLLGSNYGYTF.

The gene calls are TRBV3-1 (or the pseudogene TRBV3-2) and TRBJ2-3; D is ambiguous. The CDR3 is 14 amino acids. The germline V gene has CDR1 LGHDT and CDR2 YNNKEL (reference sequence). The V end lost 4 bases, the J end lost 2 bases, and 10 bases lay between the germline ends. The CDR3 DNA reads as TGTGCCAGCAGCCCTCCTGCGATCACAGATACGCAGTATTTT. Translated: CASSPPAITDTQYF.

The CDR3 is CASSQGQGGYEQYF. The CDR3 coding sequence is TGTGCCAGCAGTCAGGGACAGGGTGGCTACGAGCAGTACTTC. J is TRBJ2-7 and V is TRBV2, with 9 bases lining up with TRBD1. V lost 5 bases to trimming and J lost 3 bases; unmatched junction nucleotides: 5. The CDR3 consists of 14 residues. Looked up from germline, CDR1 is SNHLY and CDR2 is FYNNEI.

The chain carries TRBV24-1 and TRBJ2-1; D might be TRBD1 (6 bases). CDR1 is KGHDR and CDR2 is SFDVKD in the germline V gene. The CDR3 consists of 16 residues. Trimming took off 1 base at V and 10 bases at J, with 19 bases between the two ends. CDR3 DNA: TGTGCCACCAGTGATTTAGCCAGGGGCCCCCTAGGGGAGCAGTTCTTC. Its protein product is CATSDLARGPLGEQFF.

The J gene is TRBJ1-4, the V gene TRBV5-1; the match to TRBD1 covers 9 bases. CDR1 and CDR2 from the germline V gene are SGHRS and YFSETQ. The V segment lost 2 bases and the J segment 7 bases; nucleotides outside the gene matches: 3. The CDR3 is made up of 14 amino acids. The CDR3 nucleotides are TGCGCCAGCAGCTTACAGGGGGCCGGTGAAAAACTGTTTTTT. Its protein is CASSLQGAGEKLFF.

The chain combines TRBV19 with TRBJ1-5; no definite D call. This CDR3 has 15 amino acids. CDR1 is LNHDA, CDR2 SQIVND, per germline (reference sequence). With 7 bases removed from V and 5 bases from J, the gap between germline ends came to 18 bases. DNA for the CDR3: TGTGCCAGTAAAAGGCAAGGACTGACTGATCAGCCCCAGCATTTT. Protein sequence: CASKRQGLTDQPQHF.

This chain connects TRBV7-2 to TRBJ2-2; TRBD2 aligns across 8 bases. V trimming: 5 bases; J trimming: 0 bases; junction bases outside the gene matches: 11. Per the germline V gene, CDR1 is SGHTA and CDR2 is FQGNSA. The CDR3 has 18 residues. CDR3 DNA: TGTGCCAGCAGCACCCCCAGGAGCGGGGGCCCGAACACCGGGGAGCTGTTTTTT. Its protein is CASSTPRSGGPNTGELFF.

This clone was picked up one time. This sequence joins TRBV10-3 and TRBJ1-3; D uncertain. CDR1 and CDR2 from the germline V gene are ENHRY and SYGVKD. V lost 7 bases and J lost 0, with 22 bases in between. CDR3 length: 18 residues. The CDR3 loop reads CAITPSSVERYSGNTIYF. CDR3 coding DNA: TGTGCCATCACCCCATCTAGCGTGGAACGTTACTCTGGAAACACCATATATTTT.

V is TRBV9 and J is TRBJ1-1; 12 bases are a match to TRBD1. Looked up from germline, CDR1 is SGDLS and CDR2 is YYNGEE. Germline trimming cut 0 bases from V and 6 bases from J; bases unmatched to any gene: 3. This CDR3 contains 15 residues. Written as DNA, the CDR3 is TGTGCCAGCAGCGTAGGTGGGACAGGGGGCCCTGAAGCTTTCTTT. It specifies CASSVGGTGGPEAFF.

The chain uses TRBV4-3 and TRBJ2-1; weak D call: TRBD2 (7 bases). Germline V gives CDR1 LGHNA, CDR2 YSLEER. The CDR3 length is 15 residues. Trimming cost V 0 bases and J 8 bases, with 14 bases left between them. The CDR3 spells CASSQDGGGLDEQFF. The CDR3 DNA follows: TGCGCCAGCAGCCAAGATGGGGGGGGCCTCGATGAGCAGTTCTTC.